Listed here is a single TCR beta chain. Its target is not known. Sequencing was performed with immunoSEQ multiplex PCR; in TCRdb, only in-frame clones are kept and a portion is missing. The table lists hundreds of thousands of clones, 90% to 97% of them singletons. V lost 3 bases, J lost 10 bases, and 0 bases stayed unmatched. CDR1 and CDR2 from the germline V gene are MDHEN and SYDVKM. This CDR3 is built from 12 residues. The data are from a study of shared clonotypes between healthy human individuals. Overall study findings and caveats: When naive CD4 clonotypes were compared across a few donors, about 4.8% were shared. Non-shared clonotypes displayed generation probabilities falling below those of clonotypes present in all four donors. Memory subsets generally showed lower estimated richness than naive subsets.

Naive CD8 cells lacked CD45RO and underwent positive selection for CCR7, leaving out terminally differentiated effector memory CD45RA+ cells. This rearrangement joins TRBV28 to TRBJ1-4; 9 bases align to TRBD1. The sample taken for sequencing was naive CD8+ T cells sorted from blood. This receptor was identified in a young woman in good health. The CDR3 sequence is CASSLGQGKLFF. In DNA, the CDR3 is TGTGCCAGCAGTTTGGGACAGGGAAAACTGTTTTTT.